This T cell receptor beta chain was recovered during a study of early T cells in non-severe SARS-CoV-2 infection. Study in general: Unsorted whole-blood RNA was sequenced in bulk, leaving chains unpaired.

Study-wide points: The matching step, a VDJdb search, favored anti-spike CD8 responses and missed private and CD4 specificities.

This clonotype has just a few counts. As yet, its antigen is unknown. CDR1 MNHEY and CDR2 SMNVEV come from the germline V gene (reference sequence). The CDR3 length is 15 residues. V was clipped by 4 bases and J by 3 bases; unmatched bases: 4. A single record per CDR3 protein comes from TCRdb applying MiXCR to the 5' RACE reads. Seen here are under 85,000 distinct CDR3 sequences, 12% observed once, and the top ten hold roughly 6.1%. The receptor was isolated from an adult who was a healthcare worker with PCR-confirmed SARS-CoV-2 infection or an uninfected control (not recorded which). The sequencing sample was made of whole blood. This chain connects TRBV27 to TRBJ1-5, with 9 positions matching TRBD1. The CDR3 loop is CASSSGQGYNQPQHF. For the CDR3, the DNA is TGTGCCAGCAGTTCGGGACAGGGTTACAATCAGCCCCAGCATTTT.